This T cell receptor beta chain was documented in a study of blood T cell repertoires in COVID-19. Study as a whole: Whether acute or convalescent, the COVID-19 samples came from the United States, Italy and Spain. T cells, B-cell-depleted T cells, or PBMCs provided the cDNA or gDNA that served as material.

Individuals in the exposed group had encountered a COVID-19 case within 2 weeks preceding study entry. J gave up 5 bases and V 10 bases, and 10 bases lay outside the gene matches. This CDR3 is built from 14 residues. Looked up from germline, CDR1 is ENHRY and CDR2 is SYGVKD. Per the study methods: Amplification from reference gene primers served as the basis for estimated nucleated cell counts. TCRdb keeps only in-frame clones here, not all; method: immunoSEQ multiplex PCR. V, J and clone size reflect that table, while D and trimming were determined from the DNA. The sample lists around 130,000 clones; under 90% were seen once. This clone was counted a single time.

Sequenced material: PBMCs or T cells enriched from blood (not recorded which). The TCR comes from a young woman who had been exposed to COVID-19. The chain joins TRBV10-3 to TRBJ2-5; 10 bases agree with TRBD1. The CDR3 bases are TGTGCCACTATACCCGGACAGGGGGAGGAGACCCAGTACTTC. Translating it yields CATIPGQGEETQYF.